Sequencing of this T cell receptor (beta chain) was carried out in a study of kidney transplant recipient with SARS-CoV-2 infection. TCRdb called the reads again in MiXCR, with one record for every CDR3 protein. The profile shows roughly 250,000 distinct CDR3 sequences, 25% to 30% of them singletons. This clonotype came up many times. The sequences come from a blood sample, collected at baseline and on day 111 from a kidney transplant recipient. The source is a male patient aged 25-45 years who had COVID-19 and was a kidney transplant recipient. A share of the T cells may be of graft donor origin.

CDR3 residues: CATKQGTSISYNSPLHF. The CDR3 nucleotides are TGTGCCACCAAACAGGGGACTTCGATCTCCTATAATTCACCCCTCCACTTT. V and J are TRBV15 and TRBJ1-6; TRBD1 agrees at 7 bases. Germline V CDR1 and CDR2: LNHNV, YYDKDF (reference sequence). V was pared by 7 bases and J by 0 bases, with 9 bases of the junction left unmatched. CDR3 length equals 17 residues.